The 2 T cell receptor beta chains in this list originate from one sample, sequenced in a study of blood T cell repertoires in COVID-19 (TCRdb year 2020). Library preparation employed the immunoSEQ multiplex PCR assay. This is the immuneACCESS table as TCRdb keeps it, with only in-frame sequences that have V and J called. A part of the clones is gone; compared with another copy, unresolved V genes explain less than half, and the rest is unexplained. Here the sample has 200,000 to 300,000 clones; approximately 86% occur a single time. The biggest ten clones account for 6% to 7% of the sample. The sequencing sample was made of peripheral blood. Receptor source: a woman aged 60-70 years with active or convalescent COVID-19.

The chain combines TRBV5-1 with TRBJ1-5, with D perhaps matching TRBD1 (6 bases). The V gene lost 0 bases and the J gene lost 7 bases, with 14 bases spanning the gap. The CDR3 runs 15 residues. CDR1 SGHRS and CDR2 YFSETQ come from the germline V gene. In DNA, the CDR3 is TGCGCCAGCAGCTTGGGGGCTGCACAGGGCCAGCCCCAGCATTTT. It codes for CASSLGAAQGQPQHF.

The V call is TRBV9, the J call TRBJ2-5; D uncertain. The CDR3 extends over 14 amino acids. V shed 0 bases and J shed 5 bases, with 11 bases lying between them. Germline loops: CDR1 SGDLS, CDR2 YYNGEE. The CDR3 loop reads CASSVDAVVETQYF. CDR3 in DNA: TGTGCCAGCAGCGTAGATGCGGTCGTGGAGACCCAGTACTTC.